This TCR beta chain was captured by sequencing in a study of CD8+ T cells in alopecia areata. Study conclusions and caveats: An increase in clonality over normal scalp was evident in lesional scalp, especially alopecia totalis/universalis.

The CDR3 spans 17 residues. The V end lost 5 bases, the J end lost 5 bases, and 23 bases lay between the germline ends. CDR1 is MDHEN and CDR2 is SYDVKM in the germline V gene. The authors extracted RNA and reverse transcribed it into cDNA as the sequencing template. Only in-frame clones appear in the TCRdb table, and some are missing; sequencing was by immunoSEQ multiplex PCR. The sample lists some 82,000 clones, just over 50% occurring once. PBMCs yielded sorted CD4+ and CD8+ T cells. In the case of this clone: Antigen specificity is unknown.

The receptor's source is a human donor with alopecia areata. The V gene is TRBV28, the J gene TRBJ2-3, with D perhaps TRBD2 (5 bases). The sample consisted of NKG2D-high CD8+ T cells sorted from blood. The chain's CDR3 is CASSILHWPGSIDTQYF. CDR3 sequence (DNA): TGTGCCAGCAGTATCCTCCATTGGCCGGGGAGTATAGATACGCAGTATTTT.